These T cell receptor beta chains were read from a single sample in a study of blood T cell repertoires in COVID-19. Only in-frame clones appear in the TCRdb table, and some are missing; sequencing was by immunoSEQ multiplex PCR. This table has fewer than 500,000 clones, over 65% appearing once. Input material: peripheral blood. The receptors originated from a human donor with acute or convalescent COVID-19. The donor label of this sample is uncertain. Both conserved end residues are trimmed from each CDR3. The D gene is left open where the match is weak. A row's size may be missing; if present it is once, few, many or a size class.

d_gene	v_gene	j_gene	abundance	CDR3aa
TRBD2	TRBV5-6	TRBJ2-7	once	ASSSSSGSYEQY
.	TRBV7-8	TRBJ1-4	.	ASSLGDIREKLF
.	TRBV18	TRBJ1-1	.	ASSLLVVDEAF
TRBD1	TRBV28	TRBJ2-7	once	ASSFGGGQGKYEQY
.	TRBV6-5	TRBJ1-6	.	ASRDSNNSPLH
.	TRBV3-1/TRBV3-2	TRBJ1-3	.	ATGNGNTIY
.	TRBV28	TRBJ1-2	few	ASSSYDYGYT
TRBD2	TRBV27	TRBJ2-1	once	ASSPGTRSYNEQF
.	TRBV19	TRBJ1-2	.	ASSIDLGSGYT
TRBD2	TRBV7-9	TRBJ2-5	few	ASSPGLAGGQETQY
TRBD1	TRBV5-1	TRBJ1-2	.	ASSWGTGDNGYT
.	TRBV24-1	TRBJ2-1	once	ATQGGGFNEQF
TRBD1	TRBV5-8	TRBJ1-1	.	ASSTGTAMNTEAF
TRBD1	TRBV3-1/TRBV3-2	TRBJ1-2	.	ASSQGQATYYGYT
TRBD1	TRBV18	TRBJ2-6	.	ASSPSDRDRASGANVLT